These 27 T cell receptor beta chains share one sample of origin, sequenced in a study of Ad26.COV2.S vaccination and SARS-CoV-2 variants. Treatment noted: roughly 19 received Ad26.COV2.S at low or high dose, single or two shots; 5 received placebo; per-sample allocation not given. All samples were drawn on day 63, counting from the first vaccine or placebo injection. TCRdb's copy holds only in-frame clones and misses some; the assay was immunoSEQ multiplex PCR. Here the sample spans about 350,000 clones, about 88% being singletons. The sample was peripheral blood, taken in a trial of Ad26.COV2.S vaccine versus placebo. These receptors were collected from a person between 18 and 65 years old who received the Ad26.COV2.S COVID-19 vaccine or a placebo.

The genes are TRBV10-3 and TRBJ1-2, with 7 bases identical to TRBD1. This CDR3 has 12 residues. The germline V gene encodes CDR1 ENHRY and CDR2 SYGVKD. Unmatched junction bases numbered 3, after V lost 8 bases and J lost 3 bases. In DNA form, the CDR3 reads TGTGCCATCCAGGGGGTGGACTATGGCTACACCTTC. Amino acids: CAIQGVDYGYTF.

V and J are TRBV21-1 and TRBJ2-5; the table calls TRBD1, which could not be checked here. TRBV21-1 is flagged as a pseudogene. The CDR3 length is 16 residues. The CDR3 loop reads CASSKSRTGSGETQYF. DNA for the CDR3: TGTGCCAGCAGCAAAAGTAGGACAGGGTCCGGGGAGACCCAGTACTTC.

To note about this clone: Distinct nucleotide sequences in the sample also encode this CDR3. The chain recombines TRBV9 with TRBJ2-5; D unresolved. The CDR3 runs 13 residues. In germline, CDR1 is SGDLS, CDR2 YYNGEE. Trimming cost V 0 bases and J 2 bases, with 5 bases left between them. Here the CDR3 reads CASSVAAQETQYF. The CDR3 DNA is TGTGCCAGCAGCGTAGCGGCTCAAGAGACCCAGTACTTC.

This chain uses TRBV9 with TRBJ2-5; 12 nucleotides match TRBD2. V lost 4 bases, J lost 7 bases, and 5 bases stayed unmatched. The germline gives CDR1 SGDLS, CDR2 YYNGEE. The CDR3 runs to 14 residues. The CDR3 DNA reads TGTGCCAGCAGCCTAGCGGGGGGGCCTGGGACCCAGTACTTC. Residues: CASSLAGGPGTQYF.

The V call is TRBV7-2, the J call TRBJ2-5, with a tentative D call TRBD1 (6 bases). This CDR3 contains 13 residues. Germline V gives CDR1 SGHTA, CDR2 FQGNSA. The germline V and J ends were trimmed by 5 bases and 5 bases, with 12 bases remaining between them. The CDR3 nucleotides read TGTGCCAGCAGCATCGGAAGGGGGGAGACCCAGTACTTC. Its translation: CASSIGRGETQYF.

The chain has TRBV2 and TRBJ1-5; perhaps TRBD1 as D (5 bases). The CDR3 sequence is 18 residues long. The V end was cut by 0 bases, the J end by 0 bases, with 15 bases between. Germline CDR1 SNHLY, CDR2 FYNNEI. The CDR3 DNA follows: TGTGCCAGCAGTGAAGCGCTTCAGGGATTACATAGCAATCAGCCCCAGCATTTT. Its protein product is CASSEALQGLHSNQPQHF.

The chain combines TRBV5-1 with TRBJ2-7; TRBD1 might be the D (5 bases). Trimming took 2 bases from V and 2 from J, leaving 8 bases between them. This CDR3 comprises 13 residues. CDR1 and CDR2 from the germline V gene are SGHRS and YFSETQ. The chain's CDR3 is CASSLQDTYEQYF. Here the CDR3 DNA reads TGCGCCAGCAGCTTACAGGACACCTACGAGCAGTACTTC.

The chain joins TRBV7-9 to TRBJ2-1; 7 nucleotides agree with TRBD2. CDR3 length: 15 residues. From germline, CDR1 is SEHNR and CDR2 FQNEAQ (reference sequence). J lost 7 bases, V lost 2 bases, and 8 bases had no gene match. CDR3 sequence: CASSLLSGGRNEQFF. CDR3 nucleotides: TGTGCCAGCAGCTTATTATCGGGAGGCAGGAATGAGCAGTTCTTC.

CDR3 amino acids: CASRAQGAGANVLTF. The CDR3 nucleotides read TGTGCCAGCAGGGCTCAGGGGGCTGGGGCCAACGTCCTGACTTTC. The V and J genes are TRBV5-4 and TRBJ2-6; 7 bases fit TRBD1. The CDR3 extends over 15 amino acids. V trimming: 5 bases; J trimming: 2 bases; junction bases outside the gene matches: 4. Germline-derived CDR1 and CDR2 are SGHNT and YYREEE (reference sequence).

This clone appeared many times. This rearrangement joins TRBV30 to TRBJ2-7; D not certain. The CDR3 length is 15 residues. V shed 3 bases and J shed 4 bases, with 19 bases lying between them. Germline CDR1 and CDR2: GTSNPN and SVGIG (reference sequence). CDR3 bases: TGTGCCTGGAGCCTAGATCTCGGTCCTCTGTACGAGCAGTACTTC. This gives the protein CAWSLDLGPLYEQYF.

This clone was picked up one time. The chain links TRBV28 to TRBJ1-5; D is uncertain. Germline-derived CDR1 and CDR2 are MDHEN and SYDVKM. Trimming stripped 3 bases from V and 6 bases from J, with 15 bases between. The CDR3 has 15 amino acids. The CDR3 DNA sequence: TGTGCCAGCAGTTTCCCGGCGGGAGACGGTCAGCCCCAGCATTTT. Its protein is CASSFPAGDGQPQHF.

V and J are TRBV20-1 and TRBJ1-2, with TRBD1 matching 7 bases. The CDR3 runs 11 residues. Per the germline V gene, CDR1 is DFQATT and CDR2 is SNEGSKA (reference sequence). V shed 3 bases and J 8 bases; nucleotides not matched to a gene: 3. The chain's CDR3 is CSARTGNGYTF. The CDR3 nucleotides are TGCAGTGCTAGGACAGGGAACGGCTACACCTTC.

The sample holds a few counts of this clone. V and J are TRBV5-6 and TRBJ1-6; D unclear. There are 12 residues in the CDR3. Germline lookup yields CDR1 SGHDT and CDR2 YYEEEE. V lost 1 base and J lost 10, with 6 bases in between. The CDR3 here is CASSLSGSPLHF. CDR3 nucleotides: TGTGCCAGCAGCTTGTCTGGCTCACCCCTCCACTTT.

The chain has TRBV11-2 and TRBJ2-2; 13 bases fit TRBD2. The length of the CDR3 is 19 residues. Per germline, CDR1 SGHAT and CDR2 FQNNGV. After removal of 1 base from V and 5 bases from J, the junction contained 10 bases not matched to a gene. The CDR3 here is CASSLVSGLAGARTGELFF. As DNA, the CDR3 is TGTGCCAGCAGCTTAGTTTCTGGACTAGCGGGAGCTAGGACCGGGGAGCTGTTTTTT.

The CDR3 sequence is CASSTSRNTGELFF. DNA for the CDR3: TGTGCCAGTAGTACCTCCAGGAACACCGGGGAGCTGTTTTTT. The chain is built from TRBV19 and TRBJ2-2, with D hard to call. Germline CDR1 and CDR2: LNHDA and SQIVND (reference sequence). With 4 bases removed from V and 1 base from J, the gap between germline ends came to 7 bases. CDR3 length: 14 amino acids.

The rearrangement joins TRBV6-5 to TRBJ1-1, with 10 bases that match TRBD1. Trimming removed 3 bases from V and 5 bases from J; junction bases left unmatched: 6. Germline V gene data show CDR1 as MNHEY and CDR2 as SVGAGI. This CDR3 contains 15 residues. The DNA of the CDR3 is TGTGCCAGCAGTTATGGGACAGGGGTGAGAACTGAAGCTTTCTTT. Protein: CASSYGTGVRTEAFF.

V usage is TRBV5-8 and J usage is TRBJ2-3; D call uncertain. This CDR3 has 15 amino acids. CDR1 SGHTS and CDR2 YDEGEE come from the germline V gene. The V end was cut by 2 bases, the J end by 4 bases, with 14 bases between. CDR3 coding DNA: TGTGCCAGCAGCTTCCGGTTGCATGGGGCAGATACGCAGTATTTT. Translated: CASSFRLHGADTQYF.

This rearrangement joins TRBV7-9 to TRBJ1-5; 10 bases line up with TRBD1. CDR3 size: 15 residues. From germline, CDR1 is SEHNR and CDR2 FQNEAQ (reference sequence). V shed 5 bases, J shed 4 bases, and the junction held 5 bases outside the gene matches. The CDR3 reads CASSPDRGGNQPQHF. CDR3 bases: TGTGCCAGCAGCCCGGACAGGGGGGGGAATCAGCCCCAGCATTTT. The entire variable domain, with the rest obtained from reference TRBV7-9 and TRBJ1-5, is as follows: DTGVSQNPRHKITKRGQNVTFRCDPISEHNRLYWYRQTLGQGPEFLTYFQNEAQLEKSRLLSDRFSAERPKGSFSTLEIQRTEQGDSAMYLCASSPDRGGNQPQHFGDGTRLSIL.

The chain has TRBV7-8 and TRBJ2-5; D gene unclear. Germline CDR1 SGHVS, CDR2 FQNEAQ. V was trimmed by 0 bases and J by 1 base, leaving 12 bases between them. This CDR3 spans 16 amino acids. This chain's CDR3 is CASSLALMGIQETQYF. The CDR3 bases are TGTGCCAGCAGCTTAGCGCTTATGGGGATCCAAGAGACCCAGTACTTC.

The rearrangement joins TRBV5-1 to TRBJ1-2, with D perhaps TRBD1 (6 bases). The germline V gene encodes CDR1 SGHRS and CDR2 YFSETQ. CDR3 size: 14 residues. The germline V and J ends were trimmed by 0 bases and 3 bases, with 9 bases remaining between them. This CDR3 reads CASSLAGEDYGYTF. CDR3 in DNA: TGCGCCAGCAGCTTGGCAGGGGAAGACTATGGCTACACCTTC.

This chain uses TRBV11-3 with TRBJ2-7; D ambiguous. The V and J ends lost 4 bases and 0 bases respectively, with 7 bases between them. The CDR3 length is 13 residues. Germline CDR1 and CDR2: SGHNT and YENEEA. CDR3 loop: CASSSTNSYEQYF. The CDR3 bases are TGTGCCAGCAGCTCGACCAACTCCTACGAGCAGTACTTC.

The chain combines TRBV6-5 with TRBJ1-1; perhaps TRBD1 as D (5 bases). Between the trimmed V and J ends, which lost 7 bases and 1 base, there was a span of 7 bases. Germline CDR1 MNHEY, CDR2 SVGAGI. CDR3 length: 12 amino acids. The CDR3 DNA follows: TGTGCCAGCACGGGGCGGAACACTGAAGCTTTCTTT. This encodes CASTGRNTEAFF.

This clone was observed a handful of times. The J gene is TRBJ2-7, the V gene TRBV7-9, with 16 bases matching TRBD2. CDR1 and CDR2 from the germline V gene are SEHNR and FQNEAQ (reference sequence). The trim removed 5 bases at V and 5 bases at J, leaving 6 bases unmatched. The CDR3 runs 16 residues. CDR3 protein: CASSLGLAGGIDEQYF. The CDR3 region has the DNA TGTGCCAGCAGCCTGGGACTAGCGGGGGGGATCGACGAGCAGTACTTC.

The V gene is TRBV20-1, the J gene TRBJ1-5; maybe TRBD1 (5 bases). Per the germline V gene, CDR1 is DFQATT and CDR2 is SNEGSKA (reference sequence). V shed 3 bases and J shed 5 bases, with 17 bases lying between them. The CDR3 consists of 15 residues. CDR3 bases: TGCAGTGCTAGTGACCTGGGGGGGGGATATCAGCCCCAGCATTTT. It is translated as CSASDLGGGYQPQHF.

Notes on this clone: The sample carries other DNA sequences with the same CDR3. The J gene is TRBJ2-7, the V gene TRBV9; D ambiguous. Germline values: CDR1 SGDLS, CDR2 YYNGEE. The V gene lost 0 bases and the J gene lost 3 bases, with 10 bases spanning the gap. This CDR3 has 14 residues. The CDR3 nucleotides read TGTGCCAGCAGCGTAGGAGGTGGCGTCTACGAGCAGTACTTC. Translating gives CASSVGGGVYEQYF.

The chain carries TRBV18 and TRBJ2-7, with D possibly being TRBD1 (6 bases). V gave up 4 bases and J gave up 5 bases, with 6 bases separating them. The length of the CDR3 is 11 residues. Germline CDR1 and CDR2: KGHSH and LQKENI. CDR3 region: CASSRQDEQYF. CDR3 sequence (DNA): TGTGCCAGCTCACGACAGGACGAGCAGTACTTC.

The chain is built from TRBV6-5 and TRBJ2-5, with 9 bases aligning to TRBD2. The V segment lost 0 bases and the J segment 5 bases; nucleotides outside the gene matches: 1. This CDR3 contains 14 residues. The V gene's germline CDR1 is MNHEY and CDR2 SVGAGI. DNA for the CDR3: TGTGCCAGCAGTTACTCCACTAGCGGGGAGACCCAGTACTTC. This sequence encodes CASSYSTSGETQYF.